This note documents a single TCR beta chain sequence. As yet, its antigen is unknown. Germline CDR1 SGHTA, CDR2 FQGNSA. Losses at the gene ends were 5 bases for V and 3 bases for J; bases not matched to a gene: 10. This CDR3 contains 15 residues. This sample was included in a study of CD8 T cells in ankylosing spondylitis. Study observations and caveats: Disease-linked clones displayed a CD8+ phenotype and appeared relatively rarely in peripheral blood. Ankylosing spondylitis blood seemed to carry a telltale TCR beta motif made of fewer than 10 highly homologous variants. Earlier literature documents some of the motif variants in reactive arthritis synovial fluid and blood.

As the method for making TCR beta libraries, quantitative 5'-RACE with molecular barcodes was used. TCRdb re-called the 5' RACE reads with MiXCR, one entry per CDR3 protein. Of around 890,000 distinct CDR3 sequences listed, 10% to 15% were seen once; the top ten hold about 0.5%. Source material: blood, either unsorted or a sorted T cell fraction (not recorded which). This sequence originates from a male donor with ankylosing spondylitis. The chain carries TRBV7-2 and TRBJ2-7; 7 bases agree with TRBD2. The CDR3 loop is CASSPLAGRYYEQYF. In nucleotides, the CDR3 is TGTGCCAGCAGCCCCTTAGCGGGTCGGTACTACGAGCAGTACTTC.